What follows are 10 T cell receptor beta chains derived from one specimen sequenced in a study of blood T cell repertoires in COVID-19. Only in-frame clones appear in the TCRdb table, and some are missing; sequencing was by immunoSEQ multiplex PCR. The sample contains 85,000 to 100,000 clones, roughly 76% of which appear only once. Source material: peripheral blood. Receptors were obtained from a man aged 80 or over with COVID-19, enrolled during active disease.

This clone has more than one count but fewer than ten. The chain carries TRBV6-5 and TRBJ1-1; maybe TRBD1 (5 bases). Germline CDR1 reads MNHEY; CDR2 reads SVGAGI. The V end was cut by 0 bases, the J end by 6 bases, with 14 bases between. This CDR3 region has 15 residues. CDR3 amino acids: CASSYSIGTSSEAFF. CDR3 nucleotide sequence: TGTGCCAGCAGTTACTCGATAGGGACTTCATCTGAAGCTTTCTTT.

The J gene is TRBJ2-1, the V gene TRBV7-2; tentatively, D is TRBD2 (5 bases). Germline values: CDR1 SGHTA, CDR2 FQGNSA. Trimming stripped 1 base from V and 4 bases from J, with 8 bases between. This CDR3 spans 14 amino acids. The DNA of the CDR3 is TGTGCCAGCAGCTTAGGACTACCATACAATGAGCAGTTCTTC. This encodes CASSLGLPYNEQFF.

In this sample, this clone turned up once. The CDR3 DNA is TGTGCCAGCAGTGAATTAGTAGGTGGAGGGCTGAGCAATCAGCCCCAGCATTTT. Protein sequence: CASSELVGGGLSNQPQHF. This chain links TRBV6-1 with TRBJ1-5; unclear D gene. This CDR3 spans 18 amino acids. From germline, CDR1 is MNHNS and CDR2 SASEGT. Trimming pared 2 bases from V and 1 base from J, leaving 18 bases between.

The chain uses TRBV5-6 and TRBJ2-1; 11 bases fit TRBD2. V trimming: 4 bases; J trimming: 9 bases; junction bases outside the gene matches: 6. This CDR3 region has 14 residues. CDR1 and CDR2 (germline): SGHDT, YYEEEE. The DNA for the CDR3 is TGTGCCAGCAGCAACCTAGCGGGAGGCTTTGAGCAGTTCTTC. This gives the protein CASSNLAGGFEQFF.

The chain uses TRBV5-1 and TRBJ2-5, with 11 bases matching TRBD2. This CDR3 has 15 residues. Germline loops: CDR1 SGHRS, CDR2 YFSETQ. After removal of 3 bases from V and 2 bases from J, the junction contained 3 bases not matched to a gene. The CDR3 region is CASSSVAGGQETQYF. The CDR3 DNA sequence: TGCGCCAGCAGCTCGGTAGCGGGGGGGCAAGAGACCCAGTACTTC.

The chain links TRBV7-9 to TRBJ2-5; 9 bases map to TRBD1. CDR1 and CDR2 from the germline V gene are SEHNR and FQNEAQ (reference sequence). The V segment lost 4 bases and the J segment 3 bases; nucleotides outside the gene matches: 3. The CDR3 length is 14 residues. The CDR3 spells CASSSGQGKETQYF. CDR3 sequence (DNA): TGTGCCAGCAGCTCCGGACAGGGGAAAGAGACCCAGTACTTC.

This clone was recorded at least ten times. The CDR3 sequence is CASSLTGTSGSYEQYF. CDR3 nucleotides: TGTGCCAGCAGCTTGACCGGGACTAGCGGGTCCTACGAGCAGTACTTC. The J gene is TRBJ2-7, the V gene TRBV11-2; 12 positions agree with TRBD2. The junction had 4 bases not matched to a gene; V was cut back by 3 bases and J by 1 base. Germline assignment: CDR1 SGHAT and CDR2 FQNNGV. This CDR3 comprises 16 residues. Complete variable domain (other parts from reference TRBV11-2 and TRBJ2-7): EAGVAQSPRYKIIEKRQSVAFWCNPISGHATLYWYQQILGQGPKLLIQFQNNGVVDDSQLPKDRFSAERLKGVDSTLKIQPAKLEDSAVYLCASSLTGTSGSYEQYFGPGTRLTVT.

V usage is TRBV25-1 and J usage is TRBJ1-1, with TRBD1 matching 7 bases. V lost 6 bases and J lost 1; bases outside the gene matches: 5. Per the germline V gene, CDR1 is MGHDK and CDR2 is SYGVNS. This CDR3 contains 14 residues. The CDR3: CASRQGLKNTEAFF. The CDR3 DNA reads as TGTGCCAGCAGACAGGGGCTAAAGAACACTGAAGCTTTCTTT.

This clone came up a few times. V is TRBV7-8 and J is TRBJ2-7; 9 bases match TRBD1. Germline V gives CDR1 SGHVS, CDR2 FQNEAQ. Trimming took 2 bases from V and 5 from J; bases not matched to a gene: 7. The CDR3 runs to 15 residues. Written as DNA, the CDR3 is TGTGCCAGCAGCTTACGTACAGGGGGCTACAACGAGCAGTACTTC. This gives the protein CASSLRTGGYNEQYF.

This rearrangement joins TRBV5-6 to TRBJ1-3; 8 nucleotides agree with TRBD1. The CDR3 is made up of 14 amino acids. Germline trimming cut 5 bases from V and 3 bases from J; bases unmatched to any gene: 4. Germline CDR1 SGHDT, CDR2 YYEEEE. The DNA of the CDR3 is TGTGCCAGCAGTTTTGACAGGGGTGGAAACACCATATATTTT. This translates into CASSFDRGGNTIYF.